This TCR beta chain emerged from a study of blood T cell repertoires in COVID-19. The CDR3 length is 15 residues. Germline CDR1 reads LNHNV; CDR2 reads YYDKDF (reference sequence). V lost 6 bases to trimming and J lost 3 bases; unmatched junction nucleotides: 8. This clone has only a few counts. Here immunoSEQ multiplex PCR was the method, and the copy in TCRdb shows in-frame clones only, minus some. The repertoire has roughly 250,000 clones, about 91% of them found once; the top ten carry about 2.5%. The chain couples TRBV15 to TRBJ1-2, with TRBD1 matching over 9 bases. This sequence was found in a person aged 18 to 35 with COVID-19, enrolled during active disease. Sequencing was performed on peripheral blood. CDR3 sequence (DNA): TGTGCCACCAGTGTAGACAGGGGGTTTGACTATGGCTACACCTTC. It specifies CATSVDRGFDYGYTF.